The next 30 T cell receptor beta chains were all read from a single sample in a study of T cell clonality in common variable immunodeficiency. Clones were read by immunoSEQ multiplex PCR, and TCRdb kept only the in-frame ones, dropping some. This repertoire holds about 37,000 clones, and none appear only once. The sequenced sample was peripheral blood mononuclear cells. These receptor sequences come from a person between 18 and 69 years old in good health.

This clone was detected many times. The read halts 3 residues ahead of the CDR3 end, with the missing end drawn from the germline J gene. The genes are TRBV19 and TRBJ1-5; weak D call: TRBD1 (5 bases). V shed 5 bases and J shed 5 bases, with 16 bases lying between them. Germline CDR1 and CDR2: LNHDA and SQIVND (reference sequence). This CDR3 region has 15 residues. CDR3 loop: CASSDVGGVHQPQHF. CDR3 DNA (partial): TGTGCCAGTAGTGACGTCGGGGGGGTACATCAGCCC.

This clone came up many times. The DNA ends 3 residues before the CDR3 does, and the rest of the CDR3 is filled in from the germline J gene. The chain links TRBV5-1 to TRBJ2-1; D remains ambiguous. The CDR3 is 12 residues long. In germline, CDR1 is SGHRS, CDR2 YFSETQ. Trimming cost V 4 bases and J 3 bases, with 5 bases left between them. This CDR3 is CASSPIYNEQFF. The sequenced CDR3 bases are TGCGCCAGCAGCCCAATCTACAATGAG.

About this clone itself: The CDR3 goes on 3 residues after the read ends, and that part is filled in from the germline J gene. V usage is TRBV13 and J usage is TRBJ1-1; 7 positions match TRBD1. Looked up from germline, CDR1 is PRHDT and CDR2 is FYEKMQ (reference sequence). The V and J ends lost 6 bases and 5 bases, in that order; junction bases with no gene match: 12. The CDR3 covers 15 residues. CDR3 residues: CASRGLEGAGTEAFF. The DNA read from the CDR3 is TGTGCCAGCAGGGGCCTAGAGGGGGCGGGGACTGAA.

As regards this clone: The sequence runs out 3 residues before the end of the CDR3; the remainder is reconstructed from the germline J gene. This chain connects TRBV11-3 to TRBJ2-3; 10 bases line up with TRBD1. Germline-derived CDR1 and CDR2 are SGHNT and YENEEA. The CDR3 is 15 residues long. J lost 3 bases, V lost 5 bases, and 5 bases had no gene match. The CDR3 sequence: CASSLDRGLTDTQYF. Incomplete CDR3 DNA: TGTGCCAGCAGCCTCGACAGGGGGCTTACAGATACG.

This clone was counted at least ten times. The read ends 3 residues before the CDR3 terminus; that terminus is restored from the germline J gene. This rearrangement joins TRBV5-6 to TRBJ1-3; 8 nucleotides agree with TRBD1. The germline gives CDR1 SGHDT, CDR2 YYEEEE. CDR3 length: 14 amino acids. Losses at the gene ends were 6 bases for V and 4 bases for J; bases not matched to a gene: 6. The sequenced CDR3 bases are TGTGCCAGCATTGACAGGGGCAGAGGAAACACC. The encoded protein is CASIDRGRGNT. In full, the CDR3 is CASIDRGRGNTIYF. The full variable domain, its missing parts supplied by reference TRBV5-6 and TRBJ1-3, is DAGVTQSPTHLIKTRGQQVTLRCSPKSGHDTVSWYQQALGQGPQFIFQYYEEEERQRGNFPDRFSGHQFPNYSSELNVNALLLGDSALYLCASIDRGRGNTIYFGEGSWLTVV.

This clone was observed many times. The sequence runs out 3 residues before the end of the CDR3; the remainder is reconstructed from the germline J gene. The chain uses TRBV30 and TRBJ2-7; a weak D match, TRBD2 (6 bases). CDR1 GTSNPN and CDR2 SVGIG come from the germline V gene (reference sequence). The CDR3 extends over 15 amino acids. V lost 5 bases and J 0 bases, leaving 17 bases between the germline ends. Here the CDR3 reads CAWGGGAASSYEQYF. CDR3 DNA, as far as it was read: TGTGCCTGGGGAGGCGGGGCGGCGAGCTCCTACGAG.

This clone came up many times. The read terminates 3 residues before the CDR3 end, so the remaining end is supplied by the germline J gene. The chain links TRBV19 to TRBJ2-3; no definite D call. Germline values: CDR1 LNHDA, CDR2 SQIVND (reference sequence). This CDR3 comprises 16 residues. V lost 5 bases and J lost 0, with 15 bases in between. CDR3 DNA (partial): TGTGCCAGTAGTCCCAAGACTCGTCCTAGCACAGATACG. This gives the protein CASSPKTRPSTDT. The CDR3 as a whole reads CASSPKTRPSTDTQYF.

This clone was recorded a few times. Read coverage stops 3 residues before the CDR3 terminus; the germline J gene supplies the remainder. The chain joins TRBV27 to TRBJ2-7; D possibly uses TRBD1 or TRBD2 (6 bases each). CDR3 size: 15 residues. CDR1 and CDR2 (germline): MNHEY, SMNVEV (reference sequence). Trimming cost V 2 bases and J 3 bases, with 14 bases left between them. The CDR3 loop reads CASSLGGTRHYEQYF. The CDR3 bases that were read are TGTGCCAGCAGTTTAGGCGGGACACGGCACTACGAG.

This clone was counted between two and nine times. The sequenced fragment ends 3 residues before the CDR3 boundary, so the rest is inferred from the germline J gene. This rearrangement joins TRBV5-4 to TRBJ2-5, with 7 bases identical to TRBD2. CDR3 length equals 14 residues. Losses at the gene ends were 4 bases for V and 7 bases for J; bases not matched to a gene: 10. The V gene's germline CDR1 is SGHNT and CDR2 YYREEE (reference sequence). CDR3 loop: CASSPGGEGWTQYF. The DNA read from the CDR3 is TGTGCCAGCAGCCCAGGAGGGGAGGGGTGGACC. Full variable domain (rest looked up from reference TRBV5-4 and TRBJ2-5): ETGVTQSPTHLIKTRGQQVTLRCSSQSGHNTVSWYQQALGQGPQFIFQYYREEENGRGNFPPRFSGLQFPNYSSELNVNALELDDSALYLCASSPGGEGWTQYFGPGTRLLVL.

This clone was recorded at least ten times. The read comes to an end 3 residues before the CDR3 does, leaving the germline J gene to fill in the end. The rearrangement joins TRBV12-3 or TRBV12-4 to TRBJ1-1; a possible D gene is TRBD1 (5 bases). The CDR3 extends over 12 amino acids. V lost 7 bases to trimming and J lost 4 bases, with 10 bases between them. The DNA read from the CDR3 is TGTGCCAGCACTCGGGGGGGCACTGAA. It is translated as CASTRGGTE. The complete CDR3 protein is CASTRGGTEAFF.

This clone was counted at least ten times. The covered CDR3 bases are TGCAGTGCCCCACCTCACCCTTTAGTAGATACG. It yields the protein CSAPPHPLVDT. The full CDR3 protein reads CSAPPHPLVDTQYF. The chain combines TRBV20-1 with TRBJ2-3; D gene unclear. Sequencing ends 3 residues short of the CDR3 end; the germline J gene provides the rest. The length of the CDR3 is 14 residues. Looked up from germline, CDR1 is DFQATT and CDR2 is SNEGSKA (reference sequence). V was pared by 6 bases and J by 5 bases, with 18 bases between.

This clone was detected ten times or more. The read ends 3 residues shy of where the CDR3 ends; the end is completed using the germline J gene. V is TRBV12-3 or TRBV12-4 and J is TRBJ2-2, with 8 bases lining up with TRBD2. The length of the CDR3 is 14 residues. V trimming: 8 bases; J trimming: 3 bases; junction bases outside the gene matches: 5. The sequenced CDR3 bases are TGTGCCAGCGTAGGGACTAGATACACCGGGGAG. Its protein product is CASVGTRYTGE. The full CDR3 sequence reads CASVGTRYTGELFF.

This clone was picked up many times. The CDR3 extends 3 residues past the end of the read, so its final part is completed from the germline J gene. The gene calls are TRBV20-1 and TRBJ2-1; 11 nucleotides align to TRBD2. Germline CDR1 and CDR2: DFQATT and SNEGSKA (reference sequence). This CDR3 region has 17 residues. J was trimmed by 5 bases and V by 3 bases; bases with no gene match: 12. CDR3 region: CSARVVTSGSFNNEQFF. Partial CDR3 DNA: TGCAGTGCTAGGGTAGTCACTAGCGGGAGTTTCAACAATGAG.

This clone was recorded at least ten times. Partial CDR3 DNA: TGTGCCAGCAGCTCCGACAGAGACAGGGGGCGAGGGAGGATGAACACTGAA. Its translation: CASSSDRDRGRGRMNTE. The full CDR3 protein is CASSSDRDRGRGRMNTEAFF. This sequence joins TRBV7-1 and TRBJ1-1, with TRBD1 matching over 10 bases. Read data end 3 residues before the CDR3 end; the end is taken from the germline J gene. TRBV7-1 is an ORF; its function is uncertain. The CDR3 is 20 residues long. Losses at the gene ends were 3 bases for V and 0 bases for J; bases not matched to a gene: 16.

The table lists this clone with many counts. The sequenced part of the CDR3 DNA is TGCAGTGCAGAAACAGGGGGTAGAGGCAATGAG. Its protein product is CSAETGGRGNE. The CDR3 as a whole reads CSAETGGRGNEQFF. V gene TRBV20-1 combines with J gene TRBJ2-1; TRBD1 matches 8 bases. The CDR3 goes on 3 residues after the read ends, and that part is filled in from the germline J gene. Looked up from germline, CDR1 is DFQATT and CDR2 is SNEGSKA (reference sequence). With 6 bases clipped from V and 6 bases from J, the junction kept 10 bases outside the gene matches. CDR3 length equals 14 residues.

This clone was seen at least ten times. The CDR3 region is CASSDSMNTEAFF. The CDR3 bases that were read are TGCGCCAGCAGCGACAGTATGAACACTGAA. The chain employs TRBV10-1 and TRBJ1-1, with D perhaps matching TRBD1 (5 bases). The read gets to within 3 residues of the CDR3 end, and the germline J gene fills in the rest. Germline V gene sequence: CDR1 WNHNN, CDR2 SYGVQD (reference sequence). V was clipped by 6 bases and J by 0 bases, with 8 bases between them. The CDR3 is 13 residues long.

This clone was detected ten times or more. The CDR3 end is not reached by the read, which stops 3 residues before it; the germline J gene fills it in. This chain joins TRBV19 and TRBJ1-5, with 10 bases matching TRBD1. V lost 7 bases, J lost 4 bases, and 4 bases stayed unmatched. This CDR3 contains 14 residues. Germline V gene sequence: CDR1 LNHDA, CDR2 SQIVND (reference sequence). CDR3 residues: CASTQDRGNQPQHF. The CDR3 DNA, read in part, is TGTGCCAGTACCCAGGACAGGGGGAATCAGCCC.

This clone appeared many times. The CDR3 goes on 3 residues after the read ends, and that part is filled in from the germline J gene. The chain recombines TRBV5-1 with TRBJ1-4, with TRBD1 matching 8 bases. V was pared by 2 bases and J by 4 bases, with 7 bases of the junction left unmatched. CDR1 SGHRS and CDR2 YFSETQ come from the germline V gene. The CDR3 consists of 16 residues. This CDR3 is CASSLSGGVSNEKLFF. CDR3 DNA (partial): TGCGCCAGCAGCTTATCAGGGGGCGTAAGTAATGAAAAA.

In its sample, this clone was seen many times. CDR3 DNA, as far as it was read: TGTGCCAGCAGCCCCGGGACTGGGCCTGGAAACACC. This translates into CASSPGTGPGNT. The whole CDR3 sequence is CASSPGTGPGNTIYF. The V and J genes are TRBV13 and TRBJ1-3, with D tentatively TRBD1 (5 bases). The read halts 3 residues ahead of the CDR3 end, with the missing end drawn from the germline J gene. Deletions cut 5 bases from V and 2 bases from J, with 13 bases between. The V gene's germline CDR1 is PRHDT and CDR2 FYEKMQ (reference sequence). The CDR3 has 15 residues.

Many counts were recorded for this clone. The read ends 3 residues early relative to the CDR3; the germline J gene fills the gap. The V and J genes are TRBV5-4 and TRBJ1-3; TRBD1 is a possible D gene (5 bases). CDR3 length equals 14 residues. The germline CDR1 and CDR2 sequences are SGHNT and YYREEE (reference sequence). The V end was cut by 6 bases, the J end by 3 bases, with 13 bases between. CDR3 loop: CASNLGGRGNTIYF. The part of the CDR3 DNA that was read is TGTGCCAGCAACCTCGGGGGACGTGGAAACACC.

There are many counts of this clone. The read terminates 3 residues before the CDR3 end, so the remaining end is supplied by the germline J gene. The V and J genes are TRBV12-5 and TRBJ2-7, with TRBD2 matching 12 bases. CDR3 length equals 17 residues. Looked up from germline, CDR1 is LGHNT and CDR2 is FRNRAP. V lost 4 bases, J lost 1 base, and 8 bases stayed unmatched. CDR3 residues: CASGSHLTSGRSYEQYF. The part of the CDR3 DNA that was read is TGTGCTAGTGGTTCCCATCTGACTAGCGGGAGATCCTACGAG.

This clone was observed at least ten times. From the germline J gene comes the end of the CDR3, since the read stops 3 residues before it. V and J are TRBV5-6 and TRBJ2-7; D remains unclear. The CDR3 runs 14 residues. The ends were cut back, 1 base at V and 2 bases at J, with 10 bases in the middle. Germline assignment: CDR1 SGHDT and CDR2 YYEEEE. CDR3 bases read: TGTGCCAGCAGCTTGCGGCAGGTAACCTACGAG. Its translation: CASSLRQVTYE. From start to end, the CDR3 is CASSLRQVTYEQYF.

This clone has at least ten counts. The read falls 3 residues short of the CDR3 end, and the missing part is taken from the germline J gene. This chain links TRBV12-3 or TRBV12-4 with TRBJ2-6; 7 bases map to TRBD2. The V gene end was trimmed by 3 bases and the J gene end by 0 bases; junction bases not matched to a gene: 5. CDR3 length equals 17 residues. CDR3 DNA (partial): TGTGCCAGCAGTTTGGGGCGGGGGACCTCTGGGGCCAACGTC. Translation gives CASSLGRGTSGANV. The CDR3 in full is CASSLGRGTSGANVLTF.

This clone came up many times. The read stops 3 residues short of the end of the CDR3; the missing end is completed from the germline J gene. This chain links TRBV9 with TRBJ2-1; 13 nucleotides line up with TRBD2. J lost 3 bases, V lost 0 bases, and 0 bases had no gene match. Germline V gene data show CDR1 as SGDLS and CDR2 as YYNGEE. This CDR3 comprises 16 residues. The sequenced part of the CDR3 DNA is TGTGCCAGCAGCGTAGGACTAGCGGGAGGCTACAATGAG. Translated, it gives CASSVGLAGGYNE. The full CDR3 sequence reads CASSVGLAGGYNEQFF.

This clone was detected ten times or more. The sequenced fragment ends 3 residues before the CDR3 boundary, so the rest is inferred from the germline J gene. The chain carries TRBV15 and TRBJ2-7; 9 nucleotides align to TRBD2. The length of the CDR3 is 16 residues. Germline V gene data show CDR1 as LNHNV and CDR2 as YYDKDF (reference sequence). Germline trimming cut 3 bases from V and 2 bases from J; bases unmatched to any gene: 8. The sequenced CDR3 bases are TGTGCCACCAGCAGTTCCCGCGGGGGGGAACCCTACGAG. Amino acids: CATSSSRGGEPYE. The entire CDR3 sequence reads CATSSSRGGEPYEQYF.

This clone was found many times. The read comes to an end 3 residues before the CDR3 does, leaving the germline J gene to fill in the end. The V and J genes are TRBV14 and TRBJ2-1, with D maybe TRBD1 (6 bases). The germline V gene has CDR1 SGHDN and CDR2 FVKESK. Trimming shortened V by 0 bases and J by 0 bases, and 9 bases separated the two germline ends. The CDR3 is 16 amino acids. CDR3 DNA (partial): TGTGCCAGCAGCCAAGATCCAGGGGACTCCTACAATGAG. Translation gives CASSQDPGDSYNE. The full CDR3 reads CASSQDPGDSYNEQFF.

This clone was counted ten times or more. From the germline J gene comes the end of the CDR3, since the read stops 3 residues before it. The chain recombines TRBV5-5 with TRBJ2-7; 8 bases fit TRBD1. Germline trimming cut 1 base from V and 3 bases from J; bases unmatched to any gene: 3. Germline V gives CDR1 SGHKS, CDR2 YYEKEE (reference sequence). The CDR3 loop spans 14 amino acids. The sequenced part of the CDR3 DNA is TGTGCCAGCAGCTTGTTGGACAGGGTCTACGAG. It codes for CASSLLDRVYE. The complete CDR3 protein is CASSLLDRVYEQYF.

This clone was seen at least ten times. The CDR3 end lies 3 residues beyond the end of the read and is filled in from the germline J gene. The J gene is TRBJ2-1, the V gene TRBV5-6; TRBD1 aligns across 9 bases. Trimming at V came to 2 bases and at J to 9 bases, leaving 6 bases not matched to a gene. This CDR3 is built from 14 residues. Germline V gene sequence: CDR1 SGHDT, CDR2 YYEEEE. CDR3: CASSFGTGSIEQFF. CDR3 DNA, as far as it was read: TGTGCCAGCAGCTTTGGGACAGGGTCAATTGAG.

This clone was picked up many times. From the germline J gene comes the end of the CDR3, since the read stops 3 residues before it. The chain recombines TRBV2 with TRBJ1-6; the D gene is possibly TRBD1 (5 bases). This CDR3 region has 13 residues. The V gene lost 7 bases and the J gene lost 5 bases, with 9 bases spanning the gap. Per the germline V gene, CDR1 is SNHLY and CDR2 is FYNNEI. The CDR3 loop is CASIRENNSPLHF. The sequenced part of the CDR3 DNA is TGTGCCAGCATCAGGGAAAATAATTCACCC.

This clone has a count of ten or more. The read ends 3 residues early relative to the CDR3; the germline J gene fills the gap. Other DNA variants within this sample encode the same CDR3. This chain joins TRBV2 and TRBJ2-3, with 11 bases identical to TRBD2. Germline V gives CDR1 SNHLY, CDR2 FYNNEI. The junction had 5 bases not matched to a gene; V was cut back by 7 bases and J by 2 bases. The CDR3 runs 15 residues. CDR3 DNA (partial): TGTGCCAGCACCGGGACTAGCGGATTCACAGATACG. It specifies CASTGTSGFTDT. The CDR3 reads in full as CASTGTSGFTDTQYF. Supplemented by reference TRBV2 and TRBJ2-3, the full variable domain reads EPEVTQTPSHQVTQMGQEVILRCVPISNHLYFYWYRQILGQKVEFLVSFYNNEISEKSEIFDDQFSVERPDGSNFTLKIRSTKLEDSAMYFCASTGTSGFTDTQYFGPGTRLTVL.